This TCR beta chain was retrieved from a study of OX40 agonist ivuxolimab in advanced cancers. About the research overall: An agonistic anti-OX40 (CD134) antibody, ivuxolimab, was used to treat the patients. Study-level points and caveats: Antigen targets of the expanded peripheral T cells went undetermined. At 0.1 to 3.0 mg/kg, CD4+ and CD8+ blood T cells expanded clonally by week 6.

Data came from immunoSEQ multiplex PCR; TCRdb stores just in-frame clones and leaves some out. Found here are roughly 26,000 clones, almost 90% of them singletons; the top ten hold about 20%. The V and J ends lost 4 bases and 3 bases, in that order; junction bases with no gene match: 5. The germline CDR1 and CDR2 sequences are MNHNS and SASEGT. The CDR3 extends over 15 amino acids. Autoimmune disease history or systemic immunosuppression disqualified patients. As concerns this clone: Its antigen is unknown.

This specimen consisted of CD4+ or CD8+ T cells sorted from blood, obtained in a trial of the OX40 agonist ivuxolimab. The chain links TRBV6-1 to TRBJ2-1; TRBD1 agrees at 8 bases. This clonotype was sampled from an adult with an advanced solid tumor such as melanoma, head and neck, liver or kidney cancer. CDR3 coding DNA: TGTGCCAGCAGTGCACCGGGACAGGACTACAATGAGCAGTTCTTC. It encodes CASSAPGQDYNEQFF.